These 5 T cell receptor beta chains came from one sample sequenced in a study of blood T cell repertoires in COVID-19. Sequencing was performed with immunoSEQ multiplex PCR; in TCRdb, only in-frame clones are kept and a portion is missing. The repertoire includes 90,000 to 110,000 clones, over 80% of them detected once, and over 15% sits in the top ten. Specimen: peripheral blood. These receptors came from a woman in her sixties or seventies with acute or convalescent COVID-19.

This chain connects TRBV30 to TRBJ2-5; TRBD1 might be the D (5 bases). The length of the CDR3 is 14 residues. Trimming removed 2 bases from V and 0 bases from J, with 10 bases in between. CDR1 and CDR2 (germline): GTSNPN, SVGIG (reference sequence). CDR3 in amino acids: CAWSWGTNQETQYF. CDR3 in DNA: TGTGCCTGGAGTTGGGGCACAAACCAAGAGACCCAGTACTTC.

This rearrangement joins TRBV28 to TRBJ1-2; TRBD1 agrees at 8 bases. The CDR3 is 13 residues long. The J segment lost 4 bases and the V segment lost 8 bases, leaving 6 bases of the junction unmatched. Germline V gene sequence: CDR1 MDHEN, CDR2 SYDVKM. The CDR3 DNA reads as TGTGCCAGCTCAGACAGGGGCGGCTATGGCTACACCTTC. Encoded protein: CASSDRGGYGYTF.

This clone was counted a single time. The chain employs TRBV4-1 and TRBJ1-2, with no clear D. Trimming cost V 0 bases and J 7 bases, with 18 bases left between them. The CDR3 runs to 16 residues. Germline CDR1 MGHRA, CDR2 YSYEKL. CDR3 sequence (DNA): TGCGCCAGCAGCCAAGAACCCCCGGGTACCCCCTCTGGCTACACCTTC. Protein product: CASSQEPPGTPSGYTF.

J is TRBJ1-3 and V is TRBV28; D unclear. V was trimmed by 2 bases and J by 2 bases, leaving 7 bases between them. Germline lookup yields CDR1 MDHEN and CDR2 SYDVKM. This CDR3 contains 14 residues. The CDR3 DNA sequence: TGTGCCAGCAGTTTAAAGAGGACTGGAAACACCATATATTTT. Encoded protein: CASSLKRTGNTIYF.

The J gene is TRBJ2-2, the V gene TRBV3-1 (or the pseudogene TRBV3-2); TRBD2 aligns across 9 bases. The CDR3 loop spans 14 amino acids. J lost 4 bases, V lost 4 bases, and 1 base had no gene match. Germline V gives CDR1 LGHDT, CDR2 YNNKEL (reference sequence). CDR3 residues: CASSLSGSTGELFF. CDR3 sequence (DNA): TGTGCCAGCAGCCTTAGCGGGAGCACCGGGGAGCTGTTTTTT.